The T cell receptor beta chain under discussion was sequenced for a study of T cells in Graves' hyperthyroidism and ophthalmopathy (dated 2019 in TCRdb). Regarding the complete study: Peripheral blood samples were taken at the time of initial diagnosis, prior to any treatment. To identify distinguishing TCR V-J signatures, a discovery cohort of around 100 patients was used, comprising some 45 with Graves' ophthalmopathy and 57 with stable Graves' hyperthyroidism. Prospective prediction of ophthalmopathy was tested in an independent validation cohort of fewer than 20 hyperthyroidism patients and 17 patients who later progressed to ophthalmopathy. The approximately 98 discovery patients were randomly divided into training and test sets at a 7:3 ratio. In addition, the study compared T-cell repertoires in thyroid tissue and in blood from roughly six Graves' hyperthyroidism patients. After blood sampling, hyperthyroidism patients were treated with methimazole at a starting dose of 30 mg daily, and ophthalmopathy patients were treated with high-dose intravenous methylprednisolone. TCR Vbeta CDR3 sequencing of 140 or so peripheral blood samples (roughly 41 ophthalmopathy, 75 to 80 hyperthyroidism and some 17 progressor patients) is reported in the paper. What the study reported, not specific to this receptor: In cross-validation, a model built on a 13 V-J signature told ophthalmopathy apart from stable hyperthyroidism with under 90% sensitivity and about 81% specificity, and in testing the same model reached 80%/75%. Most expanded thyroid clonotypes (frequency above 0.001) were also detected in blood, suggesting blood repertoires may reflect thyroid immune responses. No statistical method was used to fix the sample size in advance, and group allocation was not hidden from the investigators. In validation, the model predicted progression to ophthalmopathy with 55% to 71% sensitivity and 72% to 85% specificity, a median of 6.5 months before onset.

V lost 7 bases and J lost 0 bases; the stretch between them is 12 bases long. Counted from cysteine to phenylalanine, this CDR3 has 14 amino acids. Of the read, only the CDR3 DNA is kept; its 42 bases are in frame from base 1. Concerning this clonotype: Its antigen target is currently unknown. Base qualities are not provided; no much larger clone lies one nucleotide away.

Hyperthyroidism patients were newly diagnosed, had a disease duration of under 2 months, and were aged 18 to 65 years. Patients with uncontrolled infections, other autoimmune diseases, pregnancy or lactation were excluded. Diagnoses were based on clinical symptoms, serum thyroxine and TRAb, thyroid ultrasound and orbital computed tomography. For progressor patients, blood was drawn at the first diagnosis of hyperthyroidism, before any ophthalmopathy symptoms had appeared. PBMCs were isolated from approximately 10 ml of fresh peripheral blood by Ficoll-Paque density gradient centrifugation. Progressor patients were initially diagnosed with Graves' hyperthyroidism and developed ophthalmopathy during follow-up. Trizol reagent was used to extract total RNA, and RNA quality was then checked on an Agilent 2100 Bioanalyzer. The TCR beta CDR3 regions were amplified from the RNA transcripts. The TCR CDR3 was subjected to a first round of RT-PCR using the HTBI primer set and the Qiagen OneStep RT-PCR kit. Libraries were constructed in a second round of multiplex PCR, after which size selection and purification were performed. The libraries were sequenced on an Illumina HiSeq2000 using paired-end 100 bp reads. The source study handled its data this way. SOAPnuke was used to process the raw data, with reads discarded if the reads contained adapters or uncalled bases, had a mean Phred below 15, or lacked an exact constant-primer or identifier match. COPE v1.2.5 was used to merge high-quality paired reads, and clonotypes were defined as unique nucleotide sequences. MiTCR v1.1 was used to align clonotypes to the IMGT TRBV, TRBD and TRBJ reference segments. Analysis was restricted to V-J combinations with a frequency above 0.0001, which covered about 99% of repertoires. The TCS score was defined as the ratio of F50 (clonal expansion) to E x V (chaos), calculated using BLOSUM62-based TCRdist between CDR3 peptides within each V-J. Welch's t-statistics and random forest reduced 500 to 550 V-J features to roughly 13, which were used in a naive Bayes classifier (R e1071). TCRdb itself trimmed the public reads at Q25 with fastp, ran MiXCR and retained productive beta chains. Every CDR3 protein is listed once, alongside the most common genes and DNA of its rows. The V and J calls follow TCRdb's processing rather than the paper's. In all, the sample holds hundreds of thousands of distinct CDR3 sequences, and 25% to 30% of those were seen once. The leading ten clones occupy roughly a quarter of the sample.

The sequence was obtained from a man between 35 and 55 years old with Graves' hyperthyroidism that later progressed to Graves' ophthalmopathy. The sequencing input was blood. The chain uses TRBV12-3 or TRBV12-4 and TRBJ1-2, with a tentative D gene TRBD1 over 6 matching bases. The DNA sequence is TGTGCCAGCATCCGAGGGGGAACTAACTATGGCTACACCTTC. It specifies CASIRGGTNYGYTF.